A selection of T cell receptor beta chains follows, all from one sample in a study of shared clonotypes between healthy human individuals. Measured with immunoSEQ multiplex PCR; TCRdb has only the in-frame clones, and not every one. The top ten hold nearly 1.5% of the sample, which has about 1 million clones, more than 65% seen once. The sample consisted of memory CD4+ T cells sorted from blood. These receptors were collected from a man aged 18 to 30 in good health. Each CDR3 is given without its conserved first and last residue. The D gene is left open where the match is weak.

V gene,D gene,J gene,CDR3 protein
TRBV19,TRBD2,TRBJ2-2,ASIQLAGTGELF
TRBV27,TRBD1,TRBJ2-7,ASRSEGTGPYEQY
TRBV5-1,NA,TRBJ2-5,ASSPRRGQETQY
TRBV14,NA,TRBJ2-7,ASSQGLGRGLEQY
TRBV5-1,NA,TRBJ1-3,ASSLAGTGNTIY
TRBV19,TRBD2,TRBJ2-4,ASGASGSRTAKNIQY
TRBV4-1,NA,TRBJ1-4,ASSQDRGAYYEKLF
TRBV6-1,NA,TRBJ1-1,ASTGFVAGNTEAF
TRBV28,NA,TRBJ2-7,ASTPPRRYEQY
TRBV7-2,NA,TRBJ2-1,ASSFRDSGEQF
TRBV25-1,TRBD1,TRBJ2-2,ASSAKTGGYTGELF
TRBV5-4,NA,TRBJ2-7,ASSLDGRGVREQY
TRBV4-3,NA,TRBJ2-3,ASSPGGYSTDTQY
TRBV7-2,TRBD2,TRBJ2-7,ASSLGSTSGWKY
TRBV14,NA,TRBJ2-3,ASSQGVVRSTDTQY
TRBV27,TRBD1,TRBJ1-5,ASSFGTGGNQPQH
TRBV29-1,TRBD1,TRBJ2-7,SVGQAYEQY
TRBV11-2,NA,TRBJ2-5,ASSFLWLETQY
TRBV10-2,NA,TRBJ2-7,ASCRQGAEQY
TRBV7-9,NA,TRBJ1-4,ASSIPQGGPNEKLF
TRBV5-5,NA,TRBJ1-1,ASSQRGAGLMRNTEAF
TRBV12-2,NA,TRBJ1-6,ASRFRERQLQEGPGSPLH